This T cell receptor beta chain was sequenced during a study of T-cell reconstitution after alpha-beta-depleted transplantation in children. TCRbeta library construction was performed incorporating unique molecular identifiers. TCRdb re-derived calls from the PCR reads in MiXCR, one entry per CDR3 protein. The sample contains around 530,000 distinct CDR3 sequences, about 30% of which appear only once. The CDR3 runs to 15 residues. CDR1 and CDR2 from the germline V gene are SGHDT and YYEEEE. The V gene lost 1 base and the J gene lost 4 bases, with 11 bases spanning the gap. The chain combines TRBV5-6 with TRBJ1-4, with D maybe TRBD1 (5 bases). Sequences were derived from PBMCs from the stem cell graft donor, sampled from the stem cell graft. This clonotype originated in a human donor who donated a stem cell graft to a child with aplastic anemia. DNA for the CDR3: TGTGCCAGCAGCTTGTCCGGCAGGGTTAATGAAAAACTGTTTTTT. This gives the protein CASSLSGRVNEKLFF.